This T cell receptor beta chain was retrieved from a study of T cells in Graves' hyperthyroidism and ophthalmopathy. Broader study findings: Most thyroid clonotypes with frequency above 0.001 were detected in blood.

Patients aged 18 to 65 with hyperthyroidism were newly diagnosed, with duration under 2 months. The CDR3 extends over 14 amino acids. The ends were cut back, 1 base at V and 2 bases at J, with 9 bases in the middle. CDR1 is SEHNR and CDR2 is FQNEAQ in the germline V gene (reference sequence). RNA transcripts gave rise to amplified TCR beta CDR3 regions. The HTBI primer set drove a first-round RT-PCR of the TCR CDR3. TCRdb reprocessed the multiplex PCR reads via MiXCR and lists one record per CDR3 protein. The sample shows approximately 500,000 distinct CDR3 sequences, approximately 44% of them seen only once. Remarks on this clonotype: The antigen is not known.

Sequenced sample: peripheral blood or thyroid tissue (not recorded which). This TCR came from a woman between 18 and 30 years old with Graves' hyperthyroidism. This chain connects TRBV7-9 to TRBJ2-7; D is unclear. The CDR3 loop is CASSLGGYTYEQYF. In DNA, the CDR3 is TGTGCCAGCAGCTTAGGCGGATACACCTACGAGCAGTACTTC.